This TCR beta chain is from a study of cytotoxic CD8 clonotypes in ibrutinib-treated CLL. Findings of the study overall: A rise in clonality was seen at ibrutinib response, and a fall back toward baseline was seen at progression.

Germline CDR1 LGHNA, CDR2 YSLEER. V shed 2 bases and J shed 2 bases, with 13 bases lying between them. The CDR3 totals 15 residues. With regard to this clone: Its antigen is undetermined.

About 2 micrograms of genomic DNA (from cryopreserved PBMCs) were used for TCR beta libraries. TCRdb's copy holds only in-frame clones and misses some; the assay was immunoSEQ multiplex PCR. The data hold some 30,000 clones, with 76% observed a single time. The sample was PBMCs, taken after 36 months of ibrutinib treatment. The chain uses TRBV4-3 and TRBJ2-7, with D perhaps matching TRBD2 (6 bases). This receptor was obtained from a human donor with chronic lymphocytic leukemia. Written as DNA, the CDR3 is TGCGCCAGCAGCCAAACGGGACTCTCGCCCTACGAGCAGTACTTC. Residues: CASSQTGLSPYEQYF.